These 28 T cell receptor beta chains came from one sample sequenced in a study of breast tumors, draining lymph nodes, adjacent tissues. Each CDR3 protein is one row after TCRdb ran MiXCR on the multiplex PCR reads. The sample has more than 200,000 distinct CDR3 sequences, roughly 30% seen once. Axillary draining lymph nodes of breast cancer patients supplied the node samples. Sequenced sample: axillary lymph node tissue. These receptors all come from a female donor with breast cancer. Some clones in this sample may be carry-over from other donors' samples.

This clonotype has ten or more counts. CDR3 bases: TGTGCCAGCAGCCGGGACGGGCCAAATTCACCCCTCCACTTT. Amino acid sequence: CASSRDGPNSPLHF. The chain carries TRBV12-3 or TRBV12-4 and TRBJ1-6; maybe TRBD1 (5 bases). V lost 6 bases and J lost 7, with 13 bases in between. This CDR3 is built from 14 residues.

This clonotype was detected only a few times. A much bigger clone sits one base away, suggesting this may be a read error. The rearrangement links TRBV11-2 to TRBJ1-3; tentatively, D is TRBD1 (5 bases). The germline V gene encodes CDR1 SGHAT and CDR2 FQNNGV. The CDR3 loop spans 15 amino acids. This CDR3 is CASSVRQWDGNTIHF. The CDR3 region has the DNA TGTGCCAGCAGCGTAAGACAGTGGGATGGAAACACCATACATTTT. The whole variable domain, remainder taken from reference TRBV11-2 and TRBJ1-3, is EAGVAQSPRYKIIEKRQSVAFWCNPISGHATLYWYQQILGQGPKLLIQFQNNGVVDDSQLPKDRFSAERLKGVDSTLKIQPAKLEDSAVYLCASSVRQWDGNTIHFGEGSWLTVV.

Comments on this clonotype: Its ends do not fully match the called genes, so a read error is possible. The genes are TRBV14 and TRBJ1-2, with D hard to call. This CDR3 is 15 amino acids long. CDR1 is SGHDN, CDR2 FVKESK, per germline. As DNA, the CDR3 is TGTGCCAGCAGCCTCCTCAGCAACTCCGGCAATGGCTCCACCTTC. Translating it yields CASSLLSNSGNGSTF. The entire variable domain, with the rest obtained from reference TRBV14 and TRBJ1-2, is as follows: EAGVTQFPSHSVIEKGQTVTLRCDPISGHDNLYWYRRVMGKEIKFLLHFVKESKQDESGMPNNRFLAERTGGTYSTLKVQPAELEDSGVYFCASSLLSNSGNGSTFGSGTRLTVV.

Concerning this clonotype: This may be a read error, as it is one base from a much larger clone. The gene calls are TRBV20-1 and TRBJ1-5; the D gene is possibly TRBD1 (6 bases). CDR1 and CDR2 from the germline V gene are DFQATT and SNEGSKA (reference sequence). This CDR3 spans 14 amino acids. The CDR3 is CGAPRGGPNQPQHF. Here the CDR3 DNA reads TGCGGTGCTCCTAGGGGGGGCCCGAATCAGCCCCAGCATTTT.

This chain connects TRBV7-9 to TRBJ2-1, with TRBD2 matching 10 bases. The trim removed 4 bases at V and 2 bases at J, leaving 8 bases unmatched. The length of the CDR3 is 17 residues. Germline V gene data show CDR1 as SEHNR and CDR2 as FQNEAQ (reference sequence). The CDR3 reads CASSSPLAGPTYNEQFF. CDR3 DNA sequence: TGTGCCAGCAGCTCACCACTAGCGGGGCCTACCTACAATGAGCAGTTCTTC.

This chain uses TRBV3-2 with TRBJ1-6. TRBV3-2 is tagged as a pseudogene. The CDR3 length is 13 residues. The CDR3 DNA sequence: TGTGCCAGCAGCCAAACTGGAGTATCACCCCTCCACTTT. Protein sequence: CASSQTGVSPLHF.

This clonotype appeared many times. CDR3 residues: CASSRQHNQPQHF. In nucleotides, the CDR3 is TGTGCCAGTAGTAGACAGCATAATCAGCCCCAGCATTTT. The genes are TRBV19 and TRBJ1-5; D may be TRBD1 (5 bases). This CDR3 comprises 13 residues. Trimming pared 4 bases from V and 4 bases from J, leaving 8 bases between. Germline CDR1 is LNHDA and CDR2 is SQIVND (reference sequence). Using reference TRBV19 and TRBJ1-5 for the parts outside the CDR3, the full variable domain is DGGITQSPKYLFRKEGQNVTLSCEQNLNHDAMYWYRQDPGQGLRLIYYSQIVNDFQKGDIAEGYSVSREKKESFPLTVTSAQKNPTAFYLCASSRQHNQPQHFGDGTRLSIL.

A few counts support this clonotype. The gene calls are TRBV19 and TRBJ1-1, with a weak D call TRBD1 (5 bases). This CDR3 has 15 amino acids. Trimming took off 4 bases at V and 0 bases at J, with 12 bases between the two ends. Germline loops: CDR1 LNHDA, CDR2 SQIVND (reference sequence). The CDR3 coding sequence is TGTGCCAGTAGTACTAGGGGTTTAGTGAACACTGAAGCTTTCTTT. Translating it yields CASSTRGLVNTEAFF.

This clonotype has a count of ten or more. The chain combines TRBV9 with TRBJ2-5; TRBD2 aligns across 8 bases. The germline CDR1 and CDR2 sequences are SGDLS and YYNGEE. After removal of 4 bases from V and 0 bases from J, the junction contained 2 bases not matched to a gene. The CDR3 spans 14 residues. The CDR3 DNA reads as TGTGCCAGCAGCCGGGAGGGGTACCAAGAGACCCAGTACTTC. Encoded protein: CASSREGYQETQYF.

V and J are TRBV20-1 and TRBJ1-6; unclear D gene. The V gene's germline CDR1 is DFQATT and CDR2 SNEGSKA (reference sequence). The CDR3 runs 15 residues. V lost 6 bases and J 0 bases, leaving 12 bases between the germline ends. CDR3 DNA sequence: TGCAGTGCGCGGCGGGTAAGCTCCTATAATTCACCCCTCCACTTT. Translation: CSARRVSSYNSPLHF.

The chain couples TRBV20-1 to TRBJ2-1; the match to TRBD2 covers 11 bases. Germline V lookup: CDR1 DFQATT, CDR2 SNEGSKA (reference sequence). With V trimmed by 0 bases and J by 9 bases, 4 bases remained unmatched. The CDR3 extends over 14 amino acids. For the CDR3, the DNA is TGCAGTGCTAGAGAAGGAGGACTAGCGGGTGAGCAGTTCTTC. The encoded protein is CSAREGGLAGEQFF.

This clonotype was counted ten times or more. This chain joins TRBV7-6 and TRBJ2-1; 8 bases are a match to TRBD2. From germline, CDR1 is SGHVS and CDR2 FNYEAQ. The CDR3 extends over 14 amino acids. The V segment lost 6 bases and the J segment 5 bases; nucleotides outside the gene matches: 6. The CDR3, as DNA: TGTGCCAGCAGTTTCGGGGGGGCCCACAATGAGCAGTTCTTC. Translation gives CASSFGGAHNEQFF.

Many counts were recorded for this clonotype. The CDR3 region has the DNA TGTGCCAGCAGCCAAGTGGGCAGGGATAGCAATCAGCCCCAGCATTTT. Its protein product is CASSQVGRDSNQPQHF. J is TRBJ1-5 and V is TRBV14; D is possibly TRBD1 (5 bases). The CDR3 totals 16 residues. Germline CDR1 SGHDN, CDR2 FVKESK. V lost 1 base, J lost 0 bases, and 10 bases lay in between.

This clonotype has a count of ten or more. The chain is built from TRBV20-1 and TRBJ2-1; 10 positions match TRBD2. With 2 bases clipped from V and 0 bases from J, the junction kept 1 base outside the gene matches. CDR3 size: 15 residues. Germline-derived CDR1 and CDR2 are DFQATT and SNEGSKA (reference sequence). CDR3 loop: CSARKREGSYNEQFF. CDR3 nucleotides: TGCAGTGCTAGAAAGCGGGAGGGCTCCTACAATGAGCAGTTCTTC.

The chain carries TRBV20-1 and TRBJ1-2, with D hard to call. This CDR3 has 13 amino acids. Trimming removed 2 bases at V and 4 bases at J, with 11 bases between. Germline values: CDR1 DFQATT, CDR2 SNEGSKA (reference sequence). The CDR3: CSARPPDGYGYTF. As DNA, the CDR3 is TGCAGTGCTAGACCGCCGGACGGCTATGGCTACACCTTC.

Concerning this clonotype itself: With a much larger clone just one base away, this may be a read error. This chain links TRBV30 with TRBJ1-5; no clear D gene. CDR1 is GTSNPN and CDR2 is SVGIG in the germline V gene (reference sequence). V lost 1 base to trimming and J lost 5 bases, with 15 bases between them. This CDR3 has 15 residues. The CDR3 loop is CAWSARRTDHQPQHF. The CDR3 DNA reads as TGTGCCTGGAGTGCCCGACGTACGGATCATCAGCCCCAGCATTTT. Full variable domain (outside the CDR3, taken from reference TRBV30 and TRBJ1-5): SQTIHQWPATLVQPVGSPLSLECTVEGTSNPNLYWYRQAAGRGLQLLFYSVGIGQISSEVPQNLSASRPQDRQFILSSKKLLLSDSGFYLCAWSARRTDHQPQHFGDGTRLSIL.

The V gene is TRBV19, the J gene TRBJ1-6; D gene uncertain. The CDR3 is 16 amino acids. The V end was cut by 4 bases, the J end by 1 base, with 11 bases between. CDR1 is LNHDA and CDR2 is SQIVND in the germline V gene (reference sequence). DNA for the CDR3: TGTGCCAGTAGTACCCGGCGGGGATCCTATAATTCACCCCTCCACTTT. Translated: CASSTRRGSYNSPLHF.

On this clonotype: A read error may explain this, as a much larger clone is one base away. V is TRBV20-1 and J is TRBJ1-5, with D unclear. The CDR3 totals 11 residues. Germline values: CDR1 DFQATT, CDR2 SNEGSKA (reference sequence). CDR3 residues: CSAGIGRAQPF. Here the CDR3 DNA reads TGCAGTGCAGGAATAGGTCGGGCCCAGCCTTTT.

This clonotype showed up many times. This chain connects TRBV3-1 to TRBJ2-5, with D perhaps assigned TRBD1 or TRBD2 (7 bases each). Germline V gives CDR1 LGHDT, CDR2 YNNKEL (reference sequence). V lost 0 bases and J lost 5, with 16 bases in between. The CDR3 runs to 16 residues. The CDR3 loop is CASSQDSGGGPETQYF. CDR3 sequence (DNA): TGTGCCAGCAGCCAAGATTCAGGGGGAGGGCCTGAGACCCAGTACTTC.

This clonotype occurred many times. The chain carries TRBV12-3 or TRBV12-4 and TRBJ1-5, with 8 nucleotides matching TRBD1. This CDR3 is built from 15 residues. The trim removed 5 bases at V and 11 bases at J, leaving 14 bases unmatched. The CDR3 protein is CASSPRIETGAAQHF. CDR3 coding DNA: TGTGCCAGCAGTCCAAGAATTGAGACAGGGGCAGCCCAGCATTTT.

The chain couples TRBV2 to TRBJ1-4; TRBD1 agrees at 9 bases. The germline gives CDR1 SNHLY, CDR2 FYNNEI. The junction had 12 bases not matched to a gene; V was cut back by 6 bases and J by 10 bases. The CDR3 contains 15 residues. CDR3 nucleotide sequence: TGTGCCAGCAGCCGCACACAGGGGGCTACCCCAAAACTGTTTTTT. Translation gives CASSRTQGATPKLFF.

In its sample, this clonotype was seen many times. The rearrangement joins TRBV2 to TRBJ2-7; TRBD2 matches 13 bases. The CDR3 sequence is 14 residues long. The junction had 3 bases not matched to a gene; V was cut back by 6 bases and J by 4 bases. Germline-derived CDR1 and CDR2 are SNHLY and FYNNEI. This CDR3 is CASRGLAGVYEQYF. For the CDR3, the DNA is TGTGCCAGCAGAGGACTAGCGGGAGTATACGAGCAGTACTTC. The variable domain in full, with the rest retrieved from reference TRBV2 and TRBJ2-7, is EPEVTQTPSHQVTQMGQEVILRCVPISNHLYFYWYRQILGQKVEFLVSFYNNEISEKSEIFDDQFSVERPDGSNFTLKIRSTKLEDSAMYFCASRGLAGVYEQYFGPGTRLTVT.

In its sample, this clonotype was seen many times. This chain connects TRBV5-1 to TRBJ1-2; no clear D. Germline V gives CDR1 SGHRS, CDR2 YFSETQ. The V gene lost 0 bases and the J gene lost 3 bases, with 6 bases spanning the gap. CDR3 length equals 13 residues. This chain's CDR3 is CASSLESDYGYTF. DNA of the CDR3: TGCGCCAGCAGCTTGGAGTCAGACTATGGCTACACCTTC.

The sample holds many counts of this clonotype. The V and J genes are TRBV15 and TRBJ2-7; 9 positions match TRBD2. Germline CDR1 LNHNV, CDR2 YYDKDF (reference sequence). Trimming at V came to 4 bases and at J to 1 base, leaving 2 bases not matched to a gene. This CDR3 has 14 amino acids. The CDR3, as DNA: TGTGCCACCAGCACCACTAGCGGGTCCTACGAGCAGTACTTC. Its protein product is CATSTTSGSYEQYF.

This clonotype was detected ten times or more. The V gene is TRBV29-1, the J gene TRBJ2-6; D possibly corresponds to TRBD1 (5 bases). V lost 1 base to trimming and J lost 5 bases, with 6 bases between them. Germline V gives CDR1 SQVTM, CDR2 ANQGSEA. The CDR3 runs 13 residues. In nucleotides, the CDR3 is TGCAGCGTTGAAGGGGGCTGGGCCAACGTCCTGACTTTC. The encoded protein is CSVEGGWANVLTF.

This clonotype was seen repeatedly, ten times or more. This rearrangement joins TRBV2 to TRBJ1-2; D gene uncertain. The V end was cut by 3 bases, the J end by 4 bases, with 3 bases between. The germline CDR1 and CDR2 sequences are SNHLY and FYNNEI. The CDR3 is 11 amino acids. The CDR3 DNA sequence: TGTGCCAGCAGTGAGACCTATGGCTACACCTTC. Translated, it gives CASSETYGYTF.

This clonotype was counted only a few times. The chain has TRBV6-5 and TRBJ2-1; TRBD2 matches at 10 bases. The CDR3 covers 15 residues. Trimming took 5 bases from V and 6 from J; bases not matched to a gene: 7. Germline CDR1 and CDR2: MNHEY and SVGAGI. CDR3 DNA sequence: TGTGCCAGCAGTCCCCTAGCGGGAGATTTCAATGAGCAGTTCTTC. Its protein is CASSPLAGDFNEQFF.

This clonotype was detected a few times. DNA for the CDR3: TGCGCCAGCCGTGGGATGCGACCGGAGACTGAAGCTTTCTTT. It codes for CASRGMRPETEAFF. This chain links TRBV4-1 with TRBJ1-1; D call uncertain. Germline values: CDR1 MGHRA, CDR2 YSYEKL. The V end was cut by 8 bases, the J end by 5 bases, with 18 bases between. The CDR3 sequence is 14 residues long.